This T cell receptor beta chain was profiled in a study of blood T cell repertoires in COVID-19. Background on the study: Both acute and convalescent COVID-19 samples were obtained from the United States, Italy and Spain.

Clones were read by immunoSEQ multiplex PCR, and TCRdb kept only the in-frame ones, dropping some. The table records fewer than 150,000 clones, 80% to 90% of them present only once. Trimming took off 5 bases at V and 7 bases at J, with 12 bases between the two ends. Germline lookup yields CDR1 SQVTM and CDR2 ANQGSEA. CDR3 length: 12 amino acids. In its sample, this clone was seen once. Sequenced input: peripheral blood. V gene TRBV29-1 combines with J gene TRBJ2-1, with a possible D match to TRBD1 (6 bases). This TCR derives from a human donor in a cohort sampled during active COVID-19. This chain's CDR3 is CSVYLDRNEQFF. As DNA, the CDR3 is TGCAGCGTTTACTTAGACAGGAATGAGCAGTTCTTC.